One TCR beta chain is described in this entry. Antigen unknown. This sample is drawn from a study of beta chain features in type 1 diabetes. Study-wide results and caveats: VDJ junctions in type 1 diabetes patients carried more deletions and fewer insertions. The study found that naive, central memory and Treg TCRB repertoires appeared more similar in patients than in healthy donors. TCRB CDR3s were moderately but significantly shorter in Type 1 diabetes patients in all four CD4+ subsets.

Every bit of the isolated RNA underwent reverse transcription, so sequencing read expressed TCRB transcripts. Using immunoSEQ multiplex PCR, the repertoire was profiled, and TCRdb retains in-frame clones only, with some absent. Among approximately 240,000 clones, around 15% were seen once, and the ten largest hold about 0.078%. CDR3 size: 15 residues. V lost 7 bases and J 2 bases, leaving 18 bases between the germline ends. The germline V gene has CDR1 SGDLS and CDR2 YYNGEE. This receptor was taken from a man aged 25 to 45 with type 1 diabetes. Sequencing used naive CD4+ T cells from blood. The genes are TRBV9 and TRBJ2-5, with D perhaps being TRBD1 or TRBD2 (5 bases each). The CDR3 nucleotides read TGTGCCAGCGGGAAGACCGGGACGGCTCAAGAGACCCAGTACTTC. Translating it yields CASGKTGTAQETQYF.